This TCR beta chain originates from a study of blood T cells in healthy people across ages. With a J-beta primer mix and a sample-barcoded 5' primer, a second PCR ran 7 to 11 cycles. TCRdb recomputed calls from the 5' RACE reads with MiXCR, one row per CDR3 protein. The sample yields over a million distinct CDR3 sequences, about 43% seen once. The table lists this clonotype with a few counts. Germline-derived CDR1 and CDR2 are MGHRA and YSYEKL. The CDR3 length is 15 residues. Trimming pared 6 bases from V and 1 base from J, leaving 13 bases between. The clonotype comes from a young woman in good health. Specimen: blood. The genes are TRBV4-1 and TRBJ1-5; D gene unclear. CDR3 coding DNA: TGCGCCAGCAGTTCTACGGGTTGGAGCAATCAGCCCCAGCATTTT. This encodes CASSSTGWSNQPQHF.